The 2 T cell receptor beta chains below come from one sample, sequenced in a study of T cell repertoires in cytomegalovirus infection. MiXCR, run by TCRdb on the reads, gives a single entry per CDR3 protein. The data show 500,000 or so distinct CDR3 sequences, approximately 17% seen once. The sequencing input was CD8+ T cells from PBMCs. The receptors originated from a human donor in good health (CMV status not recorded). Some clones in this sample may be carry-over from other donors' samples.

This clonotype appeared many times. The chain combines TRBV27 with TRBJ2-5; D is possibly TRBD1 or TRBD2 (5 bases each). From germline, CDR1 is MNHEY and CDR2 SMNVEV (reference sequence). V lost 3 bases and J lost 3, with 11 bases in between. The CDR3 sequence is 14 residues long. CDR3 DNA: TGTGCCAGCAGTTTTATCGGGGCCGAAGAGACCCAGTACTTC. Encoded protein: CASSFIGAEETQYF.

As to this clonotype: A much larger clone differs by one base, so this may be a read error. The chain links TRBV4-2 to TRBJ1-5, with a possible D match to TRBD2 (5 bases). The J call may be wrong; the DNA end is better matched by TRBJ2-3. Germline assignment: CDR1 LGHNA and CDR2 YNFKEQ. This CDR3 has 16 amino acids. CDR3 sequence (DNA): TGTGCCAGCAGCCAAGAAATGAGGGTTAAAAATCAGCCCCAGTATTTT. As protein: CASSQEMRVKNQPQYF.